Each of the 3 T cell receptor beta chains below was sequenced from the same sample in a study of blood T cell repertoires in COVID-19. Libraries were prepared by immunoSEQ multiplex PCR; TCRdb keeps only in-frame clonotypes and omits some of them. This sample has about 190,000 clones, with more than 65% found just once. The sample comprised PBMCs or T cells enriched from blood (not recorded which). The source is a woman between 45 and 60 years old with acute COVID-19.

The chain links TRBV12-3 or TRBV12-4 to TRBJ1-5; D gene uncertain. The CDR3 runs 12 residues. V was pared by 3 bases and J by 5 bases, with 5 bases between. The DNA for the CDR3 is TGTGCCAGCAGTTTCCCAGATCAGCCCCAGCATTTT. Translating gives CASSFPDQPQHF.

The chain couples TRBV10-2 to TRBJ1-1; D remains unclear. There are 13 residues in the CDR3. Germline CDR1 is WSHSY and CDR2 is SAAADI. Trimming left V 3 bases short and J 11 bases short, with 16 bases between. This CDR3 is CASSDIVGLEAFF. CDR3 nucleotide sequence: TGCGCCAGCAGTGATATAGTTGGACTGGAGGCTTTCTTT.

The chain employs TRBV19 and TRBJ1-5, with a weak D call TRBD1 (6 bases). The CDR3 has 16 amino acids. Germline V CDR1 and CDR2: LNHDA, SQIVND (reference sequence). V lost 0 bases and J 2 bases, leaving 11 bases between the germline ends. The CDR3 DNA reads TGTGCCAGTAGTATAGAGGGGGCGTGGGGCAATCAGCCCCAGCATTTT. This translates into CASSIEGAWGNQPQHF.